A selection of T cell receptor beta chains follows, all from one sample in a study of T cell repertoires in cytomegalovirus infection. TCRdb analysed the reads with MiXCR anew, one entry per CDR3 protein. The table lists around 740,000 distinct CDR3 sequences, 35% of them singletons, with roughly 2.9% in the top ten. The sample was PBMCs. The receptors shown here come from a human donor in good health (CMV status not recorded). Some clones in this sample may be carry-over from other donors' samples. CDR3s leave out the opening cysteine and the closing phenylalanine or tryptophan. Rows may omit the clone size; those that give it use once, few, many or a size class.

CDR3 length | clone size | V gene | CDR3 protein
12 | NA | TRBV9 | SSSVAFGNTEAF
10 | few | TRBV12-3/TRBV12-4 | ASRPDLTEAF
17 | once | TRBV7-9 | ASSSLSAGGVAGANVLT
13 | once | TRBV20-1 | SARIGGFSYNEQF
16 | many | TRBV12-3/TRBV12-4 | ASSLYPLFGGSDYGYT
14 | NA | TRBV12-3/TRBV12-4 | ASSLWGLDPREAQY
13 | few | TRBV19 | ASSSYRGRIAEAF
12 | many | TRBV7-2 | ASSHRELADTQY
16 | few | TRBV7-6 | ASSLITGADGSNQPQH
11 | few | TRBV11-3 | ASSLVESDTQY
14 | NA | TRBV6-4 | ASSDRLAGAYNEQF
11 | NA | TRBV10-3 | ATQDRVTYEQY
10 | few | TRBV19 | ASNRGTSPLH
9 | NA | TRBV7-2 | ASSSYYETY
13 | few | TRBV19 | ASSTRTGGNQPQH
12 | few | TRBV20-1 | SAGGQGRTDTQY
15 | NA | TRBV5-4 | ASSFGLAGGLGGEQY
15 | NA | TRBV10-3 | AISGPRTGLGQETQY
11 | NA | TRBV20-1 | SARDPFKTEAF
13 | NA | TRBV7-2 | ASSVRTFSNEKLF
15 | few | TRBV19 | ASSIKMTGDSNQPQH
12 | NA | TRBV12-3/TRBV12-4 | ASSPRGAEETQY
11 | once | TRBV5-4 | ASSLEGSPKAF
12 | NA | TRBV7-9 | ASSLAAGEDEQF